These 13 T cell receptor beta chains were sequenced from one sample in a study of blood T cell repertoires in COVID-19. TCRdb's copy holds only in-frame clones and misses some; the assay was immunoSEQ multiplex PCR. This sample has 95,000 to 120,000 clones; roughly 70% occur once, and the top ten carry 1.5% to 2%. The specimen sequenced was peripheral blood. These receptor sequences come from a woman in her 40s with acute or convalescent COVID-19.

V gene TRBV9 combines with J gene TRBJ2-5; 7 bases fit TRBD2. Germline V CDR1 and CDR2: SGDLS, YYNGEE. Trimming cost V 0 bases and J 4 bases; bases outside gene matches: 6. The CDR3 consists of 15 residues. Written as DNA, the CDR3 is TGTGCCAGCAGCGTAGGAACTAGCGAATTAGAGACCCAGTACTTC. The encoded protein is CASSVGTSELETQYF.

Remarks on this clone: Other DNA sequences in the same sample also yield this CDR3. This chain links TRBV15 with TRBJ2-7; 9 nucleotides agree with TRBD1. Germline CDR1 reads LNHNV; CDR2 reads YYDKDF (reference sequence). J gave up 1 base and V 3 bases, and 1 base lay outside the gene matches. This CDR3 is built from 14 residues. Here the CDR3 reads CATSRDRGSYEQYF. The CDR3 bases are TGTGCCACCAGCAGGGACAGGGGTTCCTACGAGCAGTACTTC.

J is TRBJ2-7 and V is TRBV6-2 or TRBV6-3; D unclear. Trimming shortened V by 4 bases and J by 4 bases, and 5 bases separated the two germline ends. The germline CDR1 and CDR2 sequences are MNHEY and SVGEGT. The CDR3 contains 11 residues. CDR3 sequence reads: CASSLRYEQYF. CDR3 coding DNA: TGTGCCAGCAGTTTGCGTTACGAGCAGTACTTC.

The chain has TRBV6-2 or TRBV6-3 and TRBJ2-1, with a tentative D call TRBD2 (5 bases). Trimming shortened V by 5 bases and J by 8 bases, and 7 bases separated the two germline ends. Germline CDR1 reads MNHEY; CDR2 reads SVGEGT. The CDR3 has 11 amino acids. CDR3 sequence: CASSTRDEQFF. As DNA, the CDR3 is TGTGCCAGCAGTACTAGAGATGAGCAGTTCTTC.

This clone was seen only a few times. V is TRBV11-2 and J is TRBJ2-3; unclear D gene. V was cut by 1 base and J by 8 bases, with 4 bases left in between. CDR3 length: 11 amino acids. From germline, CDR1 is SGHAT and CDR2 FQNNGV. CDR3 region: CASSLAGTQYF. The CDR3 DNA follows: TGTGCCAGCAGCTTAGCCGGTACGCAGTATTTT. The variable domain in full, with the rest retrieved from reference TRBV11-2 and TRBJ2-3, is EAGVAQSPRYKIIEKRQSVAFWCNPISGHATLYWYQQILGQGPKLLIQFQNNGVVDDSQLPKDRFSAERLKGVDSTLKIQPAKLEDSAVYLCASSLAGTQYFGPGTRLTVL.

The rearrangement links TRBV6-1 to TRBJ1-3; D may be TRBD1 (5 bases). Per germline, CDR1 MNHNS and CDR2 SASEGT. V dropped 0 bases and J dropped 3 bases, with 12 bases sitting between them. The CDR3 runs to 16 residues. CDR3 amino acids: CASSEAVGAVGNTIYF. The DNA for the CDR3 is TGTGCCAGCAGTGAAGCCGTAGGGGCGGTTGGAAACACCATATATTTT.

The chain couples TRBV4-1 to TRBJ2-1; tentative D call: TRBD2 (5 bases). This CDR3 is 12 amino acids long. The germline V and J ends were trimmed by 4 bases and 15 bases, with 16 bases remaining between them. Germline assignment: CDR1 MGHRA and CDR2 YSYEKL. CDR3 nucleotides: TGCGCCAGCAGCCCGGGGTTAGCGAGGCTGTTCTTC. Residues: CASSPGLARLFF.

This clone was detected only once. The chain is built from TRBV7-6 and TRBJ2-2, with 9 bases that match TRBD2. The CDR3 consists of 15 residues. Trimming removed 2 bases from V and 5 bases from J; junction bases left unmatched: 3. Germline V gene data show CDR1 as SGHVS and CDR2 as FNYEAQ. CDR3 in amino acids: CASSLTTSGTGELFF. In DNA, the CDR3 is TGTGCCAGCAGCTTAACAACTAGCGGGACCGGGGAGCTGTTTTTT.

This clone appeared a single time. J is TRBJ1-3 and V is TRBV15; 10 bases are a match to TRBD1. Trimming took 7 bases from V and 0 from J; bases not matched to a gene: 9. CDR3 length: 17 amino acids. Germline loops: CDR1 LNHNV, CDR2 YYDKDF (reference sequence). The chain's CDR3 is CATKGWDRGSSGNTIYF. Here the CDR3 DNA reads TGTGCCACCAAGGGTTGGGACAGGGGCTCCTCTGGAAACACCATATATTTT.

V is TRBV12-5 and J is TRBJ2-1; 11 bases align to TRBD1. The ends lost 4 bases at V and 7 bases at J; junction bases unmatched: 3. Germline CDR1 and CDR2: LGHNT and FRNRAP. CDR3 size: 14 residues. CDR3: CASGSGQGVNEQFF. Here the CDR3 DNA reads TGTGCTAGTGGTTCGGGACAGGGGGTGAATGAGCAGTTCTTC.

The chain couples TRBV27 to TRBJ2-1; D gene uncertain. The CDR3 loop spans 14 amino acids. In germline, CDR1 is MNHEY, CDR2 SMNVEV (reference sequence). V shed 3 bases and J shed 2 bases, with 8 bases lying between them. CDR3 coding DNA: TGTGCCAGCAGTTTCGGGTTCCCCTACAATGAGCAGTTCTTC. This gives the protein CASSFGFPYNEQFF.

The genes are TRBV3-1 (or the pseudogene TRBV3-2) and TRBJ2-3, with a tentative D call TRBD1 (5 bases). The CDR3 is 14 amino acids. With 4 bases removed from V and 0 bases from J, the gap between germline ends came to 8 bases. Germline assignment: CDR1 LGHDT and CDR2 YNNKEL (reference sequence). CDR3 in amino acids: CASSPGISTDTQYF. The CDR3, as DNA: TGTGCCAGCAGCCCAGGGATTAGCACAGATACGCAGTATTTT.

This chain connects TRBV12-5 to TRBJ2-2, with 8 bases identical to TRBD2. Unmatched junction bases numbered 13, after V lost 2 bases and J lost 5 bases. Looked up from germline, CDR1 is LGHNT and CDR2 is FRNRAP. CDR3 size: 18 residues. The CDR3 protein is CASGLPTGGPEITGELFF. The CDR3 region has the DNA TGTGCTAGTGGTTTGCCCACGGGGGGGCCAGAGATAACCGGGGAGCTGTTTTTT.